Below are 19 T cell receptor beta chains sequenced from a single sample in a study of vaccination and CD4 T cells after COVID-19. Their antigen targets remain unknown. Sample treatment: roughly nine-day PBMC culture with coronavirus spike peptide pools or control peptides (ViraFEST assay). Sequencing of the DNA from cultured CD4+ T cells was carried out with the Oncomine TCR Beta short-read assay. MiXCR, applied by TCRdb to the PCR reads, yields one record per CDR3 protein. The data show roughly 4,200 distinct CDR3 sequences, roughly 20% seen once. Input material: CD4+ T cells from blood, cultured in vitro. The source of these receptors is a human donor who had recovered from COVID-19.

This clonotype was seen more than once but under ten times. The chain joins TRBV6-5 to TRBJ1-2, with D possibly being TRBD1 (6 bases). Trimming took 0 bases from V and 6 from J, leaving 20 bases between them. Germline V gene sequence: CDR1 MNHEY, CDR2 SVGAGI. This CDR3 is built from 17 residues. Here the CDR3 reads CASSYSGGGLTSDGYTF. The DNA of the CDR3 is TGTGCCAGCAGTTACTCCGGGGGGGGCCTTACCTCGGATGGCTACACCTTC.

The sample holds a few counts of this clonotype. The rearrangement links TRBV10-1 to TRBJ2-2; D uncertain. Germline CDR1 WNHNN, CDR2 SYGVQD (reference sequence). Trimming shortened V by 5 bases and J by 3 bases, and 4 bases separated the two germline ends. There are 12 residues in the CDR3. CDR3 sequence (DNA): TGCGCCAGCAGTAGAGACACCGGGGAGCTGTTTTTT. Protein product: CASSRDTGELFF.

This sequence joins TRBV15 and TRBJ1-1; 8 bases align to TRBD1. This CDR3 is built from 18 residues. Germline values: CDR1 LNHNV, CDR2 YYDKDF (reference sequence). J gave up 0 bases and V 1 base, and 10 bases lay outside the gene matches. CDR3 amino acids: CATSRGGQGFDMNTEAFF. The CDR3 bases are TGTGCCACCAGCAGAGGAGGACAGGGTTTCGATATGAACACTGAAGCTTTCTTT.

The rearrangement links TRBV3-1 to TRBJ1-2, with a tentative D call TRBD1 (6 bases). The CDR3 has 15 amino acids. The V gene lost 2 bases and the J gene lost 7 bases, with 17 bases spanning the gap. Looked up from germline, CDR1 is LGHDT and CDR2 is YNNKEL (reference sequence). The CDR3: CASSQRWGRGGGYTF. The DNA of the CDR3 is TGTGCCAGCAGCCAACGGTGGGGCAGGGGAGGTGGCTACACCTTC.

For the CDR3, the DNA is TGTGCCAGCAGTTTGGGAATAGGGGACCGAGCTACGAGGGAGCAGTACTTC. It specifies CASSLGIGDRATREQYF. This chain uses TRBV12-3 or TRBV12-4 with TRBJ2-7; D is perhaps TRBD1 or TRBD2 (5 bases each). Trimming removed 3 bases from V and 7 bases from J, with 25 bases in between. The CDR3 runs to 17 residues.

By sample fraction, this clonotype is medium-sized (0.01 to 0.1%). V gene TRBV12-3 or TRBV12-4 combines with J gene TRBJ1-5, with 8 bases that match TRBD1. The CDR3 is made up of 15 amino acids. V dropped 6 bases and J dropped 6; count of bases not matched to a gene: 10. The CDR3: CASRGAGGMGQPQHF. The CDR3 coding sequence is TGTGCCAGCAGGGGGGCAGGGGGCATGGGTCAGCCCCAGCATTTT.

This clonotype was observed a handful of times. The rearrangement joins TRBV6-1 to TRBJ2-2, with TRBD1 matching 11 bases. The CDR3 contains 15 residues. The junction had 0 bases not matched to a gene; V was cut back by 6 bases and J by 0 bases. Germline V CDR1 and CDR2: MNHNS, SASEGT. The CDR3 region has the DNA TGTGCCAGCAGGGGACAGGGGGCGAACACCGGGGAGCTGTTTTTT. The encoded protein is CASRGQGANTGELFF.

This clonotype came up a few times. This rearrangement joins TRBV7-9 to TRBJ2-5; D call uncertain. CDR3 length: 12 amino acids. V lost 0 bases and J lost 3, with 2 bases in between. The V gene's germline CDR1 is SEHNR and CDR2 FQNEAQ (reference sequence). Here the CDR3 DNA reads TGTGCCAGCAGCTTAGCGGAAGAGACCCAGTACTTC. It is translated as CASSLAEETQYF.

The chain joins TRBV29-1 to TRBJ2-3; D might be TRBD1 or TRBD2, each matching 6 bases. This CDR3 contains 12 residues. The V end was cut by 7 bases, the J end by 1 base, with 9 bases between. Germline V gene sequence: CDR1 SQVTM, CDR2 ANQGSEA. The CDR3 DNA reads as TGCAGCGGGGGGGCGGGCACAGATACGCAGTATTTT. Its translation: CSGGAGTDTQYF.

The rearrangement uses TRBV20-1 and TRBJ2-1, with 10 bases matching TRBD2. This CDR3 is built from 13 residues. Germline values: CDR1 DFQATT, CDR2 SNEGSKA (reference sequence). After removal of 6 bases from V and 7 bases from J, the junction contained 6 bases not matched to a gene. DNA of the CDR3: TGCAGTGCCGACCGGACTAGCGGAAATGAGCAGTTCTTC. This encodes CSADRTSGNEQFF.

This rearrangement joins TRBV19 to TRBJ1-3; D is ambiguous. Trimming removed 6 bases from V and 0 bases from J, with 6 bases in between. Germline loops: CDR1 LNHDA, CDR2 SQIVND (reference sequence). The CDR3 contains 13 residues. CDR3 coding DNA: TGTGCCAGTAGACAGTCCTCTGGAAACACCATATATTTT. It specifies CASRQSSGNTIYF.

This clonotype is deemed medium-sized. This sequence joins TRBV30 and TRBJ1-1, with 11 bases that match TRBD1. This CDR3 region has 14 residues. V dropped 7 bases and J dropped 1; count of bases not matched to a gene: 5. Germline values: CDR1 GTSNPN, CDR2 SVGIG (reference sequence). CDR3 nucleotides: TGTGCCTCGGACAGGGGGCGCGGGAACACTGAAGCTTTCTTT. Its translation is CASDRGRGNTEAFF.

Details on this clonotype: This may be a read error, as it is one base from a much larger clone. V gene TRBV12-3 or TRBV12-4 combines with J gene TRBJ1-3; the match to TRBD1 covers 8 bases. The CDR3 extends over 18 amino acids. V lost 1 base to trimming and J lost 4 bases; unmatched junction nucleotides: 12. The CDR3 nucleotides read TGTGCCAGCAGTTTAGTCCCCCCCAGCAGGGGGCTGGGAAACACCATATATTTT. This codes for CASSLVPPSRGLGNTIYF.

By its share, this clonotype is medium-sized. The rearrangement uses TRBV6-5 and TRBJ1-5; D call uncertain. Trimming took off 4 bases at V and 0 bases at J, with 7 bases between the two ends. This CDR3 spans 14 amino acids. CDR1 is MNHEY and CDR2 is SVGAGI in the germline V gene. CDR3 loop: CASSSLASNQPQHF. The CDR3 region has the DNA TGTGCCAGCAGTTCTCTGGCTAGCAATCAGCCCCAGCATTTT.

This clonotype is medium-sized by share. This sequence joins TRBV11-2 and TRBJ2-5; D might be TRBD1 (6 bases). V was cut by 4 bases and J by 0 bases, with 12 bases left in between. The CDR3 is 15 amino acids. The germline V gene encodes CDR1 SGHAT and CDR2 FQNNGV. CDR3 coding DNA: TGTGCCAGCAGCTCGCCAGACAGGTACCAAGAGACCCAGTACTTC. It codes for CASSSPDRYQETQYF.

The chain links TRBV7-9 to TRBJ2-3; 16 bases map to TRBD2. CDR3 length: 18 amino acids. The ends lost 5 bases at V and 3 bases at J; junction bases unmatched: 8. The germline CDR1 and CDR2 sequences are SEHNR and FQNEAQ (reference sequence). CDR3 nucleotides: TGTGCCAGCAGCCCACCGGGACTAGCGGGGGGGCAAACAGATACGCAGTATTTT. Protein product: CASSPPGLAGGQTDTQYF.

For this clonotype: The germline gene is not matched at one end of the junction; a read error may be the cause. V gene TRBV27 combines with J gene TRBJ2-1; the match to TRBD2 covers 8 bases. Per germline, CDR1 MNHEY and CDR2 SMNVEV (reference sequence). This CDR3 comprises 19 residues. The CDR3 loop reads CQQSPGGGGFYYSYNEQFF. DNA of the CDR3: TGCCAGCAGTCCCCGGGGGGCGGGGGGTTCTATTACTCCTACAATGAGCAGTTCTTC.

The chain uses TRBV11-2 and TRBJ2-5; 8 nucleotides agree with TRBD1. The germline V gene has CDR1 SGHAT and CDR2 FQNNGV. The V and J ends lost 5 bases and 5 bases, in that order; junction bases with no gene match: 10. The CDR3 length is 15 residues. CDR3 protein: CASSPGTGQRETQYF. For the CDR3, the DNA is TGTGCCAGCAGCCCAGGGACAGGACAGCGGGAGACCCAGTACTTC. Full variable domain (missing parts from reference TRBV11-2 and TRBJ2-5): EAGVAQSPRYKIIEKRQSVAFWCNPISGHATLYWYQQILGQGPKLLIQFQNNGVVDDSQLPKDRFSAERLKGVDSTLKIQPAKLEDSAVYLCASSPGTGQRETQYFGPGTRLLVL.

V gene TRBV21-1 combines with J gene TRBJ2-7. TRBV21-1 is reported as a pseudogene. The CDR3 sequence is 13 residues long. CDR3: CASRSQASYEQYF. The CDR3 coding sequence is TGTGCCAGCAGGAGTCAGGCCTCCTACGAGCAGTACTTC.